This TCR beta chain appears in the sequencing data of a study of shared clonotypes between healthy human individuals. The CDR3 is 16 amino acids. CDR1 and CDR2 (germline): SGHTA, FQGTGA. The V and J ends lost 6 bases and 0 bases, in that order; junction bases with no gene match: 7. This clone has only a few counts. Its antigen is as yet unknown. Study-level results: Rarefaction indicated that sorted-subset sequencing remained incomplete although depth was large. Estimated clonotype richness was generally higher in naive than memory subsets.

The method was immunoSEQ multiplex PCR; TCRdb's version includes in-frame clones alone and lacks a portion of them. The table records under 2.5 million clones, less than 95% of them present only once. The TCR originated in a man younger than 35 in good health. Some clones in this sample may be carry-over from other donors' samples. The chain links TRBV7-3 to TRBJ2-2; 7 bases agree with TRBD1. Source material: naive CD4+ T cells from PBMCs. Subset given: CD45RA+ positively selected. The CDR3 DNA reads as TGTGCCAGCAGTCGGGACAGTTCCGCGAACACCGGGGAGCTGTTTTTT. Residues: CASSRDSSANTGELFF.